This section outlines one T cell receptor (beta chain) sequence together with its context. Healthy and HIV-negative, the adult donors had no recent acute infections or vaccinations. The assay was immunoSEQ multiplex PCR, and TCRdb's table has in-frame clones only and misses some. Here the sample spans 450,000 to 500,000 clones, around three quarters being singletons. The data originate from a study of shared clonotypes between healthy human individuals. The specimen was PBMCs. The receptor was derived from a woman in her thirties or forties in good health. Some clones in this sample may be carry-over from other donors' samples.

CDR3 in amino acids: CAISEQDLDGYTF. The CDR3 coding sequence is TGTGCCATCAGTGAACAGGATCTCGATGGCTACACCTTC. The chain joins TRBV10-3 to TRBJ1-2; D possibly corresponds to TRBD1 (5 bases). Germline loops: CDR1 ENHRY, CDR2 SYGVKD. CDR3 length equals 13 residues. V was cut by 3 bases and J by 6 bases, with 11 bases left in between.